This TCR beta chain stems from a study of metastatic and nonmetastatic thyroid tumors. The wider study: Repertoire data that came from the blood and tumor or nodule tissue of malignant and benign thyroid patients were compared. The study, taken as a whole, reports: As reported, TCR beta diversity in blood and tumor was significantly higher in malignant thyroid tumors than in benign nodules.

Germline-derived CDR1 and CDR2 are PRHDT and FYEKMQ (reference sequence). CDR3 length equals 14 residues. The V end was cut by 0 bases, the J end by 6 bases, with 12 bases between. Thyroid surgery was performed in patients who had received no treatment beforehand. About this clone: As yet, its antigen is unknown.

Original processing notes: For papillary thyroid cancer, a distant-metastasis classifier was constructed from CDR3 differences observed across clinicopathological groups. Via MiXCR, TCRdb re-called the PCR reads. The V and J calls, along with clone size, are taken from TCRdb and not from the paper's own processing. The data show under 40,000 clones, with approximately 18% seen just once and roughly 6.2% held by the top ten. This chain connects TRBV13 to TRBJ2-7, with D hard to call. Material for sequencing was blood. The sequence was collected from a male donor with papillary thyroid cancer or a benign thyroid nodule (not recorded which). Some clones in this sample may be carry-over from other donors' samples. The CDR3 loop is CASSLGGRSSEQYF. The CDR3 nucleotides read TGTGCCAGCAGCTTAGGCGGGCGCTCGTCCGAGCAGTACTTC.